This TCR beta chain came from a study of beta chain features in type 1 diabetes. Study-level results: Significant though moderate, a shortening of TCRB CDR3s appeared in all four CD4+ subsets of Type 1 diabetes patients.

Since all of the isolated RNA was reverse transcribed, expressed TCRB transcripts were what got sequenced. Generated by immunoSEQ multiplex PCR, the TCRdb table keeps only in-frame clones and is missing some. The data show around 150,000 clones, 6.9% seen once. This clone was counted a few times. Its target is unknown. The collection from each donor was one heparinised blood draw averaging about 110 mL. Purity exceeded 98% in all sorted populations. Germline CDR1 and CDR2: SGHVS and FQNEAQ. Trimming removed 4 bases at V and 11 bases at J, with 24 bases between. The CDR3 consists of 16 residues. Input material: central memory CD4+ T cells from blood. The rearrangement joins TRBV7-8 to TRBJ1-5, with D maybe TRBD1 (6 bases). The TCR originated in a woman aged 30 to 39 in good health. CDR3 loop: CASSSNRGGRTGAQHF. The CDR3 DNA follows: TGTGCCAGCAGCTCCAATCGAGGGGGACGTACTGGGGCCCAGCATTTT. The entire variable domain, with the rest obtained from reference TRBV7-8 and TRBJ1-5, is as follows: GAGVSQSPRYKVAKRGQDVALRCDPISGHVSLFWYQQALGQGPEFLTYFQNEAQLDKSGLPSDRFFAERPEGSVSTLKIQRTQQEDSAVYLCASSSNRGGRTGAQHFGDGTRLSIL.